This paragraph reports one T cell receptor (beta chain). Germline values: CDR1 MNHEY, CDR2 SVGAGI. J lost 9 bases, V lost 6 bases, and 1 base had no gene match. This CDR3 is built from 12 residues. The data derive from a study of blood T cell repertoires in COVID-19. Study context: There were acute and convalescent COVID-19 samples, and they came from the United States, Italy and Spain. T cells, B-cell-depleted T cells, or PBMCs supplied cDNA or gDNA.

The authors' processing: Amplification with reference gene primers provided the estimates of nucleated cell counts. Method: immunoSEQ multiplex PCR; TCRdb's copy keeps in-frame clones and lacks some. That table furnishes V, J and clone size, whereas the DNA furnished D and trimming. The data hold about 240,000 clones, with more than 75% observed a single time. The chain joins TRBV6-5 to TRBJ2-1; 11 nucleotides align to TRBD1. Sequencing used peripheral blood. The TCR sequence derives from a woman in her twenties or thirties who had recovered from COVID-19. This CDR3 is CASRGQGVEQFF. Written as DNA, the CDR3 is TGTGCCAGCAGGGGACAGGGGGTTGAGCAGTTCTTC.